This paragraph reports one T cell receptor beta chain. At the DNA level, this CDR3 is encoded by other sequences in the same sample as well. This entry comes from a study of control samples from healthy donors and cancer patients. Trimming removed 2 bases from V and 9 bases from J, with 14 bases in between. The CDR3 runs 13 residues. CDR1 is SEHNR and CDR2 is FQNEAQ in the germline V gene (reference sequence). Profiling relied on immunoSEQ multiplex PCR, and the TCRdb table lists in-frame clones only, not all of them. Of around 18,000 clones in the sample, 86% are singletons; the top ten hold 9.5% to 13%.

The chain has TRBV7-9 and TRBJ2-7, with a tentative D call TRBD2 (6 bases). The material sequenced was PBMCs. This TCR was recovered from a woman in her sixties or seventies with colorectal cancer. In nucleotides, the CDR3 is TGTGCCAGCAGCTTACCATCGACGGAGGGGCAGTACTTC. Protein product: CASSLPSTEGQYF.